The 31 T cell receptor beta chains below come from one sample, sequenced in a study of CD8+ T cells in alopecia areata. cDNA serving as the sequencing template came from extracted, reverse transcribed RNA. The table came from immunoSEQ multiplex PCR; TCRdb's copy has only in-frame clones and leaves some out. The data show roughly 120,000 clones, roughly two fifths seen once. The sample taken for sequencing was CD4+ T cells sorted from blood. All receptors derive from a human donor with alopecia areata.

The gene calls are TRBV7-9 and TRBJ2-7; tentative D call: TRBD1 (6 bases). CDR1 and CDR2 from the germline V gene are SEHNR and FQNEAQ (reference sequence). The CDR3 consists of 14 residues. Trimming removed 5 bases at V and 5 bases at J, with 16 bases between. The CDR3 loop is CASSPTQDSHEQYF. The CDR3 DNA is TGTGCCAGCAGCCCCACCCAGGACAGCCACGAGCAGTACTTC.

This clone has just a few counts. The rearrangement joins TRBV23-1 to TRBJ2-6; D uncertain. TRBV23-1 falls under the ORF class, with uncertain function. The CDR3 has 18 amino acids. V was cut by 0 bases and J by 0 bases, with 12 bases left in between. The chain's CDR3 is CASSQSRLRSSGANVLTF. The CDR3 DNA reads TGCGCCAGCAGTCAATCTCGTCTCAGGAGCTCTGGGGCCAACGTCCTGACTTTC.

This chain connects TRBV29-1 to TRBJ1-2, with D tentatively TRBD1 (6 bases). Germline lookup yields CDR1 SQVTM and CDR2 ANQGSEA. With 1 base removed from V and 3 bases from J, the gap between germline ends came to 12 bases. This CDR3 region has 14 residues. The CDR3: CSVEVQGTHYGYTF. CDR3 DNA: TGCAGCGTTGAAGTTCAGGGGACACACTATGGCTACACCTTC.

This sequence joins TRBV28 and TRBJ2-2; D is perhaps TRBD1 (6 bases). Germline V gene lookup returns CDR1 MDHEN and CDR2 SYDVKM. V lost 10 bases and J 7 bases, leaving 13 bases between the germline ends. The CDR3 totals 12 residues. The DNA for the CDR3 is TGTGCCATCCCAGGGGTCGGCGGGGAGCTGTTTTTT. This translates into CAIPGVGGELFF.

The V and J genes are TRBV9 and TRBJ2-1; D gene ambiguous. This CDR3 is built from 16 residues. V was trimmed by 0 bases and J by 8 bases, leaving 18 bases between them. Germline-derived CDR1 and CDR2 are SGDLS and YYNGEE. The CDR3 sequence: CASSVAPGDGYDEQFF. CDR3 DNA sequence: TGTGCCAGCAGCGTAGCTCCAGGAGACGGGTACGATGAGCAGTTCTTC.

The chain links TRBV2 to TRBJ1-5; D might be TRBD1 (6 bases). V dropped 4 bases and J dropped 7 bases, with 17 bases sitting between them. CDR1 SNHLY and CDR2 FYNNEI come from the germline V gene. CDR3 size: 15 residues. The DNA for the CDR3 is TGTGCCAGCAGTGGGGACCTCGGGGGCGGACAGCCCCAGCATTTT. This encodes CASSGDLGGGQPQHF. Full variable domain (remainder filled in from reference TRBV2 and TRBJ1-5): EPEVTQTPSHQVTQMGQEVILRCVPISNHLYFYWYRQILGQKVEFLVSFYNNEISEKSEIFDDQFSVERPDGSNFTLKIRSTKLEDSAMYFCASSGDLGGGQPQHFGDGTRLSIL.

The CDR3 loop reads CASSQSDSGRALPPTDTQYF. DNA of the CDR3: TGCGCCAGCAGTCAATCGGATAGCGGGAGGGCCCTCCCTCCCACAGATACGCAGTATTTT. J is TRBJ2-3 and V is TRBV23-1; 11 nucleotides align to TRBD2. TRBV23-1 is an ORF, and what it does is uncertain. This CDR3 has 20 amino acids. V shed 0 bases, J shed 2 bases, and the junction held 13 bases outside the gene matches.

J is TRBJ2-2 and V is TRBV7-8, with D hard to call. The CDR3 runs 15 residues. Germline V lookup: CDR1 SGHVS, CDR2 FQNEAQ. The V gene lost 0 bases and the J gene lost 4 bases, with 9 bases spanning the gap. This CDR3 is CASSLALSPTGELFF. The CDR3 DNA reads as TGTGCCAGCAGCTTAGCGCTCTCACCCACCGGGGAGCTGTTTTTT. Variable domain in full (rest from reference TRBV7-8 and TRBJ2-2): GAGVSQSPRYKVAKRGQDVALRCDPISGHVSLFWYQQALGQGPEFLTYFQNEAQLDKSGLPSDRFFAERPEGSVSTLKIQRTQQEDSAVYLCASSLALSPTGELFFGEGSRLTVL.

This clone has a handful of counts. V and J are TRBV19 and TRBJ2-1; tentative D call: TRBD1 (6 bases). The germline V gene encodes CDR1 LNHDA and CDR2 SQIVND (reference sequence). This CDR3 is built from 13 residues. Trimming took off 6 bases at V and 10 bases at J, with 16 bases between the two ends. This chain's CDR3 is CASSPLNRDEQFF. CDR3 coding DNA: TGTGCCAGTAGCCCGCTTAACAGGGACGAGCAGTTCTTC.

V is TRBV13 and J is TRBJ2-3, with TRBD2 as a possible D gene (5 bases). Trimming stripped 5 bases from V and 1 base from J, with 10 bases between. The CDR3 is 14 residues long. Germline V CDR1 and CDR2: PRHDT, FYEKMQ (reference sequence). The CDR3 coding sequence is TGTGCCAGCAGCGGCTCCGGGGGCACAGATACGCAGTATTTT. Translated, it gives CASSGSGGTDTQYF.

The V call is TRBV7-2, the J call TRBJ2-5, with TRBD2 matching over 8 bases. The CDR3 is 16 amino acids. From germline, CDR1 is SGHTA and CDR2 FQGNSA. V was pared by 6 bases and J by 5 bases, with 14 bases of the junction left unmatched. CDR3 DNA sequence: TGTGCCAGCAGTCCGACCGGGGGGGCGATCCAGGAGACCCAGTACTTC. It translates to CASSPTGGAIQETQYF.

Only a few counts were recorded for this clone. The chain links TRBV28 to TRBJ1-1; D is unclear. With 6 bases removed from V and 0 bases from J, the gap between germline ends came to 8 bases. The germline V gene encodes CDR1 MDHEN and CDR2 SYDVKM. The CDR3 sequence is 13 residues long. CDR3 DNA: TGTGCCAGCAGCGCTCAGTTGAACACTGAAGCTTTCTTT. Protein product: CASSAQLNTEAFF.

The chain recombines TRBV27 with TRBJ2-7, with D maybe TRBD2 (5 bases). V lost 2 bases and J lost 0, with 14 bases in between. CDR1 MNHEY and CDR2 SMNVEV come from the germline V gene (reference sequence). The CDR3 has 16 amino acids. The CDR3 reads CASSLRAEIDSYEQYF. CDR3 DNA: TGTGCCAGCAGTTTACGAGCGGAGATCGACTCCTACGAGCAGTACTTC.

The V gene is TRBV29-1, the J gene TRBJ2-1; D might be TRBD2 (6 bases). The germline gives CDR1 SQVTM, CDR2 ANQGSEA. The CDR3 covers 13 residues. Trimming shortened V by 5 bases and J by 5 bases, and 13 bases separated the two germline ends. CDR3 sequence: CSVCPTRDNEQFF. The CDR3 coding sequence is TGCAGCGTTTGTCCGACTAGAGACAATGAGCAGTTCTTC.

The chain has TRBV29-1 and TRBJ2-5; 10 bases map to TRBD2. From germline, CDR1 is SQVTM and CDR2 ANQGSEA. This CDR3 is 15 amino acids long. V shed 6 bases and J 4 bases; nucleotides not matched to a gene: 11. CDR3 sequence: CSVGVGLAGAETQYF. In nucleotides, the CDR3 is TGCAGCGTGGGCGTCGGGCTAGCGGGAGCAGAGACCCAGTACTTC.

This clone was seen a single time. The CDR3 sequence is CAWSPPGLAGVYEQFF. CDR3 sequence (DNA): TGTGCCTGGAGTCCGCCGGGACTAGCGGGAGTCTATGAGCAGTTCTTC. The chain employs TRBV30 and TRBJ2-1, with TRBD2 matching 14 bases. Per germline, CDR1 GTSNPN and CDR2 SVGIG (reference sequence). The V segment lost 2 bases and the J segment 8 bases; nucleotides outside the gene matches: 8. There are 16 residues in the CDR3.

The rearrangement joins TRBV7-9 to TRBJ2-3; 8 bases match TRBD1. J lost 0 bases, V lost 6 bases, and 5 bases had no gene match. Germline V gives CDR1 SEHNR, CDR2 FQNEAQ (reference sequence). The CDR3 runs to 15 residues. The CDR3 here is CASRPGGASTDTQYF. The CDR3 DNA reads TGTGCCAGCAGGCCAGGGGGCGCGAGCACAGATACGCAGTATTTT.

The J gene is TRBJ2-7, the V gene TRBV27, with a possible D match to TRBD1 (6 bases). V dropped 2 bases and J dropped 5 bases, with 10 bases sitting between them. CDR1 and CDR2 from the germline V gene are MNHEY and SMNVEV (reference sequence). This CDR3 comprises 13 residues. CDR3 sequence (DNA): TGTGCCAGCAGTTTAAAAAGACAGGACGAGCAGTACTTC. Translated, it gives CASSLKRQDEQYF.

This sequence joins TRBV7-9 and TRBJ1-2; 7 bases are a match to TRBD1. Germline V gene data show CDR1 as SEHNR and CDR2 as FQNEAQ (reference sequence). The CDR3 has 15 residues. Trimming removed 4 bases from V and 8 bases from J; junction bases left unmatched: 13. The chain's CDR3 is CASSSGGHWQRGYTF. In nucleotides, the CDR3 is TGTGCCAGCAGCTCAGGGGGACACTGGCAGAGAGGCTACACCTTC.

This clone has more than one count but fewer than ten. CDR3 residues: CSAKQGNQPQHF. CDR3 DNA: TGCAGCGCAAAGCAGGGCAATCAGCCCCAGCATTTT. The chain couples TRBV29-1 to TRBJ1-5; D is undetermined. V dropped 7 bases and J dropped 2 bases, with 9 bases sitting between them. This CDR3 is built from 12 residues. Germline V lookup: CDR1 SQVTM, CDR2 ANQGSEA.

Here the CDR3 DNA reads TGTGCCAGCAGCTTAGCACTAGCGGGAAGCTACAATGAGCAGTTCTTC. It is translated as CASSLALAGSYNEQFF. The rearrangement joins TRBV7-3 to TRBJ2-1; 10 bases fit TRBD2. The CDR3 has 16 amino acids. Trimming cost V 2 bases and J 3 bases; bases outside gene matches: 4. Germline CDR1 and CDR2: SGHTA and FQGTGA. The variable domain in full, with the rest retrieved from reference TRBV7-3 and TRBJ2-1, is GAGVSQTPSNKVTEKGKYVELRCDPISGHTALYWYRQSLGQGPEFLIYFQGTGAADDSGLPNDRFFAVRPEGSVSTLKIQRTERGDSAVYLCASSLALAGSYNEQFFGPGTRLTVL.

The rearrangement links TRBV30 to TRBJ1-4, with unresolved D. V was cut by 3 bases and J by 15 bases, with 14 bases left in between. The CDR3 runs to 11 residues. The V gene's germline CDR1 is GTSNPN and CDR2 SVGIG (reference sequence). The CDR3 is CAWSVTRLLFF. CDR3 bases: TGTGCCTGGAGCGTAACCCGACTCTTGTTTTTT. The whole variable domain, filled in from reference TRBV30 and TRBJ1-4, reads SQTIHQWPATLVQPVGSPLSLECTVEGTSNPNLYWYRQAAGRGLQLLFYSVGIGQISSEVPQNLSASRPQDRQFILSSKKLLLSDSGFYLCAWSVTRLLFFGSGTQLSVL.

The V gene is TRBV29-1, the J gene TRBJ1-2; 9 bases map to TRBD1. V lost 7 bases to trimming and J lost 7 bases; unmatched junction nucleotides: 16. The CDR3 is 15 residues long. Germline CDR1 reads SQVTM; CDR2 reads ANQGSEA. The CDR3 loop reads CSAAPQQGALGGYTF. CDR3 nucleotides: TGCAGCGCCGCGCCACAACAGGGGGCTTTGGGTGGCTACACCTTC.

The chain couples TRBV28 to TRBJ2-5, with D maybe TRBD2 (5 bases). In germline, CDR1 is MDHEN, CDR2 SYDVKM. The CDR3 is made up of 14 amino acids. V gave up 3 bases and J gave up 5 bases, with 13 bases separating them. CDR3 DNA sequence: TGTGCCAGCAGTTTTCACTCGGGGTCCGAGACCCAGTACTTC. Its translation: CASSFHSGSETQYF.

This clone was counted a few times. The chain uses TRBV7-2 and TRBJ2-7, with 13 bases fitting TRBD2. Trimming took 8 bases from V and 4 from J; bases not matched to a gene: 5. CDR1 and CDR2 from the germline V gene are SGHTA and FQGNSA. The CDR3 totals 14 residues. The CDR3 sequence: CASQGTSGMYEQYF. In DNA form, the CDR3 reads TGTGCCAGCCAAGGGACTAGCGGGATGTACGAGCAGTACTTC.

A word on this clone: The sample has other DNA sequences that encode this CDR3 too. CDR3: CASSLGDSAYEQYF. In DNA form, the CDR3 reads TGCGCCAGCAGCTTGGGGGACTCCGCCTACGAGCAGTACTTC. V and J are TRBV5-1 and TRBJ2-7; D may be TRBD2 (6 bases). V lost 0 bases and J lost 2, with 9 bases in between. CDR3 length: 14 amino acids. Per germline, CDR1 SGHRS and CDR2 YFSETQ. Full variable domain (outside the CDR3, taken from reference TRBV5-1 and TRBJ2-7): KAGVTQTPRYLIKTRGQQVTLSCSPISGHRSVSWYQQTPGQGLQFLFEYFSETQRNKGNFPGRFSGRQFSNSRSEMNVSTLELGDSALYLCASSLGDSAYEQYFGPGTRLTVT.

The V gene is TRBV28, the J gene TRBJ1-1, with unresolved D. CDR3 length equals 12 residues. CDR1 is MDHEN and CDR2 is SYDVKM in the germline V gene. With 6 bases removed from V and 0 bases from J, the gap between germline ends came to 5 bases. The CDR3 region is CASSLLNTEAFF. The CDR3 bases are TGTGCCAGCAGCCTACTGAACACTGAAGCTTTCTTT.

This sequence joins TRBV19 and TRBJ2-5; the D gene is possibly TRBD2 (5 bases). The CDR3 consists of 13 residues. V lost 3 bases, J lost 5 bases, and 10 bases lay in between. CDR1 LNHDA and CDR2 SQIVND come from the germline V gene (reference sequence). CDR3 sequence: CASSIGGRETQYF. CDR3 nucleotide sequence: TGTGCCAGTAGTATCGGAGGACGGGAGACCCAGTACTTC.

The chain has TRBV28 and TRBJ1-2; D is ambiguous. CDR1 is MDHEN, CDR2 SYDVKM, per germline. V was trimmed by 3 bases and J by 7 bases, leaving 12 bases between them. This CDR3 has 13 amino acids. CDR3 DNA: TGTGCCAGCAGTTTGCCGCGGCTTGTTGGCTACACCTTC. It yields the protein CASSLPRLVGYTF.

A few counts support this clone. The rearrangement uses TRBV28 and TRBJ2-1; 12 bases align to TRBD2. CDR3 length: 14 amino acids. V was clipped by 1 base and J by 13 bases; unmatched bases: 5. Germline V CDR1 and CDR2: MDHEN, SYDVKM. Written as DNA, the CDR3 is TGTGCCAGCAGTTTATCAGAGACTAGCGGGAGCCAGTTCTTC. This gives the protein CASSLSETSGSQFF.

The table lists this clone with a count of one. The chain combines TRBV30 with TRBJ1-5; D gene uncertain. V lost 0 bases to trimming and J lost 4 bases, with 7 bases between them. Germline V CDR1 and CDR2: GTSNPN, SVGIG (reference sequence). This CDR3 spans 13 amino acids. The chain's CDR3 is CAWSVRKNQPQHF. The CDR3 nucleotides read TGTGCCTGGAGTGTTCGGAAGAATCAGCCCCAGCATTTT. The variable domain in full, completed from reference TRBV30 and TRBJ1-5, reads SQTIHQWPATLVQPVGSPLSLECTVEGTSNPNLYWYRQAAGRGLQLLFYSVGIGQISSEVPQNLSASRPQDRQFILSSKKLLLSDSGFYLCAWSVRKNQPQHFGDGTRLSIL.